This passage covers 27 T cell receptor beta chains from one sample sequenced in a study of T cells in Graves' hyperthyroidism and ophthalmopathy (dated by TCRdb to about 2019). The library was obtained by multiplex PCR. Reads for this sample came from an Illumina HiSeq 2000. The TCR beta CDR3 regions were amplified from the RNA transcripts. A first-round RT-PCR of the TCR CDR3 used the HTBI primer set with the Qiagen OneStep RT-PCR kit. In TCRdb, the public reads were trimmed at Q25 with fastp and aligned with MiXCR, with productive beta chains retained. Entries that share a CDR3 protein sequence are merged under the most common genes and DNA. The sample includes around 660,000 distinct CDR3 sequences, with approximately 42% observed a single time. Roughly 6.5% of the sample rests with the top ten. The material sequenced was peripheral blood or thyroid tissue (not recorded which). All receptors come from an adult man with Graves' disease, either hyperthyroidism or ophthalmopathy (not recorded which).

The chain has TRBV5-1 and TRBJ2-5, with no clear D. This CDR3 contains 11 residues. Germline-derived CDR1 and CDR2 are SGHRS and YFSETQ. Trimming pared 5 bases from V and 4 bases from J, leaving 6 bases between. The CDR3 DNA follows: TGCGCCAGCAGAGAGGCAGAGACCCAGTACTTC. Translating it yields CASREAETQYF.

Comment on this clonotype: It may be a read error: a sequence one base away is much more abundant. The chain links TRBV25-1 to TRBJ1-4; possibly TRBD1 for D (5 bases). Trimming took off 4 bases at V and 6 bases at J, with 6 bases between the two ends. This CDR3 is 12 amino acids long. CDR1 MGHDK and CDR2 SYGVNS come from the germline V gene. The CDR3 coding sequence is TGTGCCAGCAGTGTAGGGGATGAAAAACTGTTTTTT. Its translation: CASSVGDEKLFF.

The CDR3, as DNA: TGTGCCACCAGGGGACAGCGAGGCTACACCTTC. Its protein is CATRGQRGYTF. The chain uses TRBV25-1 and TRBJ1-2; TRBD1 aligns across 7 bases. This CDR3 has 11 residues. Germline V gives CDR1 MGHDK, CDR2 SYGVNS. After removal of 10 bases from V and 8 bases from J, the junction contained 7 bases not matched to a gene.

The chain combines TRBV29-1 with TRBJ1-4; D possibly corresponds to TRBD1 (5 bases). CDR1 and CDR2 (germline): SQVTM, ANQGSEA. Trimming took 6 bases from V and 5 from J, leaving 13 bases between them. The CDR3 length is 13 residues. The CDR3: CSVDGTKNEKLFF. CDR3 sequence (DNA): TGCAGCGTAGACGGGACGAAGAATGAAAAACTGTTTTTT. Together with reference TRBV29-1 and TRBJ1-4, the CDR3 gives the full variable domain: SAVISQKPSRDICQRGTSLTIQCQVDSQVTMMFWYRQQPGQSLTLIATANQGSEATYESGFVIDKFPISRPNLTFSTLTVSNMSPEDSSIYLCSVDGTKNEKLFFGSGTQLSVL.

This clonotype came up once. A read error may be the cause here, since a much bigger clone is one base away. This sequence joins TRBV15 and TRBJ1-2; no firm D call. The CDR3 sequence is 14 residues long. Germline V gives CDR1 LNHNV, CDR2 YYDKDF (reference sequence). The CDR3 nucleotides read TGTGCCGCCAGCAGAGGAGGAATTAGCTATGGCTACACCTTC. It translates to CAASRGGISYGYTF.

This chain connects TRBV7-9 to TRBJ1-1; D is uncertain. CDR1 and CDR2 (germline): SEHNR, FQNEAQ (reference sequence). Deletions cut 3 bases from V and 0 bases from J, with 14 bases between. The CDR3 is 16 amino acids. The CDR3 region has the DNA TGTGCCAGCAGCTTGGGCGCGCGTCCAGTGAACACTGAAGCTTTCTTT. Its protein product is CASSLGARPVNTEAFF. Looking up the rest from reference TRBV7-9 and TRBJ1-1 gives the full variable domain: DTGVSQNPRHKITKRGQNVTFRCDPISEHNRLYWYRQTLGQGPEFLTYFQNEAQLEKSRLLSDRFSAERPKGSFSTLEIQRTEQGDSAMYLCASSLGARPVNTEAFFGQGTRLTVV.

Details on this clonotype: Possible read error: a much larger clone is one base away. Since no conserved phenylalanine or tryptophan closes the CDR3, a read error is the likely cause. J is TRBJ1-5 and V is TRBV2; 7 bases line up with TRBD1. This CDR3 region has 14 residues. Looked up from germline, CDR1 is SNHLY and CDR2 is FYNNEI. Unmatched junction bases numbered 5, after V lost 6 bases and J lost 3 bases. CDR3 nucleotides: TGTGCCAGCAGCGCGACAGGGCTCAATCAGCCCCAGCATCTT. The encoded protein is CASSATGLNQPQHL.

The V and J genes are TRBV2 and TRBJ2-7, with 11 positions matching TRBD2. Trimming at V came to 5 bases and at J to 5 bases, leaving 8 bases not matched to a gene. CDR3 length: 15 amino acids. Per the germline V gene, CDR1 is SNHLY and CDR2 is FYNNEI. CDR3 loop: CASSPIAGGLNEQYF. The CDR3 DNA is TGTGCCAGCAGTCCCATAGCGGGAGGGCTGAACGAGCAGTACTTC.

This clonotype was picked up a small number of times. The chain couples TRBV10-3 to TRBJ1-1, with D maybe TRBD1 (6 bases). Germline lookup yields CDR1 ENHRY and CDR2 SYGVKD. Trimming cost V 7 bases and J 0 bases, with 15 bases left between them. CDR3 length equals 15 residues. DNA for the CDR3: TGTGCCATCAAGGACAGTAGACTAATGAACACTGAAGCTTTCTTT. Its protein product is CAIKDSRLMNTEAFF.

The V call is TRBV6-5, the J call TRBJ1-1; D remains unclear. CDR1 and CDR2 (germline): MNHEY, SVGAGI. V lost 2 bases to trimming and J lost 12 bases, with 13 bases between them. The CDR3 totals 12 residues. CDR3 residues: CASSYGREQTFF. In nucleotides, the CDR3 is TGTGCCAGCAGTTACGGTAGGGAGCAGACTTTCTTT.

At least ten counts were recorded for this clonotype. This chain joins TRBV25-1 and TRBJ1-4; D may be TRBD1 (6 bases). Looked up from germline, CDR1 is MGHDK and CDR2 is SYGVNS. This CDR3 region has 16 residues. Trimming cost V 1 base and J 4 bases, with 13 bases left between them. The CDR3 loop reads CASSELGQGRNEKLFF. Here the CDR3 DNA reads TGTGCCAGCAGTGAATTGGGGCAGGGGCGTAATGAAAAACTGTTTTTT.

There are a few counts of this clonotype. The gene calls are TRBV20-1 and TRBJ2-7; 7 nucleotides align to TRBD1. CDR1 and CDR2 from the germline V gene are DFQATT and SNEGSKA (reference sequence). The V and J ends lost 5 bases and 2 bases, in that order; junction bases with no gene match: 3. CDR3 length equals 12 residues. The CDR3 DNA is TGCAGTGCTTCGACAGGGACCTACGAGCAGTACTTC. Translation: CSASTGTYEQYF.

This rearrangement joins TRBV2 to TRBJ1-1, with 8 nucleotides matching TRBD1. The CDR3 spans 13 residues. Germline loops: CDR1 SNHLY, CDR2 FYNNEI. V dropped 4 bases and J dropped 7; count of bases not matched to a gene: 5. CDR3 bases: TGTGCCAGCAGTGGGGGACAGGACAATGAAGCTTTCTTT. This gives the protein CASSGGQDNEAFF.

Regarding this clonotype: Since a much larger clone is just one base distant, this may be a read error. The rearrangement uses TRBV7-9 and TRBJ2-7; 8 positions match TRBD2. The length of the CDR3 is 15 residues. Looked up from germline, CDR1 is SEHNR and CDR2 is FQNEAQ (reference sequence). The trim removed 1 base at V and 5 bases at J, leaving 7 bases unmatched. The CDR3 sequence: CASSLGFAGGDEQYF. CDR3 in DNA: TGTGCCAGCAGCTTAGGCTTCGCGGGGGGCGACGAGCAGTACTTC.

This clonotype was observed a handful of times. V is TRBV29-1 and J is TRBJ2-3, with D possibly matching TRBD2 (6 bases). The CDR3 loop spans 11 amino acids. V gave up 4 bases and J gave up 4 bases, with 6 bases separating them. Germline values: CDR1 SQVTM, CDR2 ANQGSEA. This CDR3 is CSVAGADTQYF. DNA of the CDR3: TGCAGCGTTGCGGGGGCAGATACGCAGTATTTT.

The V and J genes are TRBV2 and TRBJ2-7; 8 positions agree with TRBD1. V was clipped by 5 bases and J by 3 bases; unmatched bases: 6. CDR1 is SNHLY, CDR2 FYNNEI, per germline. The CDR3 loop spans 14 amino acids. CDR3 residues: CASSRQGTFYEQYF. CDR3 coding DNA: TGTGCCAGCAGTCGACAGGGGACCTTCTACGAGCAGTACTTC.

As concerns this clonotype: Because it lacks the conserved phenylalanine or tryptophan at the end, this CDR3 is likely a read error. The CDR3 coding sequence is TGTGCCAGCAGCTTGGGGGGGCAGGACACTGAAGCTTTCTCT. Its translation: CASSLGGQDTEAFS. The chain uses TRBV7-8 and TRBJ1-1; possible D gene TRBD1, 6 bases. Germline V CDR1 and CDR2: SGHVS, FQNEAQ. V was shortened by 3 bases and J by 3 bases, with 11 bases between the two germline ends. The length of the CDR3 is 14 residues.

This clonotype was seen ten or more times. This chain uses TRBV10-3 with TRBJ1-2, with a possible D match to TRBD1 (5 bases). CDR3 size: 15 residues. The ends were cut back, 0 bases at V and 4 bases at J, with 12 bases in the middle. Germline lookup yields CDR1 ENHRY and CDR2 SYGVKD. For the CDR3, the DNA is TGTGCCATCAGTGAGTCGGGGACCATCCGCTATGGCTACACCTTC. Protein: CAISESGTIRYGYTF.

The chain links TRBV7-6 to TRBJ2-5; 9 bases align to TRBD1. The CDR3 has 15 amino acids. Germline CDR1 and CDR2: SGHVS and FNYEAQ. The junction had 7 bases not matched to a gene; V was cut back by 6 bases and J by 2 bases. The CDR3 here is CASRGTGTGQETQYF. For the CDR3, the DNA is TGTGCCAGCAGAGGGACAGGGACAGGGCAAGAGACCCAGTACTTC.

Only a few counts were recorded for this clonotype. The junction departs from the called germline gene at one end, perhaps through a read error. The V call is TRBV7-9, the J call TRBJ2-5; 11 positions agree with TRBD1. The length of the CDR3 is 16 residues. Germline V CDR1 and CDR2: SEHNR, FQNEAQ (reference sequence). The CDR3 loop is CASSHLGQGVAETQYF. DNA of the CDR3: TGCGCCAGCAGCCACCTGGGACAGGGGGTGGCGGAGACCCAGTACTTC.

This clonotype was found many times. The rearrangement joins TRBV9 to TRBJ2-5, with D possibly TRBD2 on 6 matching bases. The germline V gene encodes CDR1 SGDLS and CDR2 YYNGEE. The CDR3 consists of 15 residues. Trimming shortened V by 0 bases and J by 1 base, and 10 bases separated the two germline ends. DNA for the CDR3: TGTGCCAGCAGCGTAGTGGGGGGAGTCCAAGAGACCCAGTACTTC. Amino acids: CASSVVGGVQETQYF.

Comment on this clonotype: Since the CDR3 does not end with the conserved phenylalanine or tryptophan, this likely comes from a read error. Because the CDR3's place on the DNA is in doubt, the DNA is left out and the CDR3 is given as listed by TCRdb. The chain combines TRBV9 with TRBJ2-2. The CDR3 is 10 amino acids long, termini counted. CDR1 and CDR2 from the germline V gene are SGDLS and YYNGEE. The CDR3 loop reads CASSVRDLLS.

Comments on this clonotype: A read error is possible here, since a much larger clone lies one base away. The chain couples TRBV6-5 to TRBJ2-5; D tentatively fits TRBD1 or TRBD2 (5 bases each). This CDR3 has 14 residues. Germline CDR1 reads MNHEY; CDR2 reads SVGAGI. Trimming stripped 5 bases from V and 4 bases from J, with 14 bases between. For the CDR3, the DNA is TGTGCCAGCAGTACGGGACGGAGAGGAGAGACCCAGTACTTC. This gives the protein CASSTGRRGETQYF.

V gene TRBV29-1 combines with J gene TRBJ1-1; 10 bases fit TRBD1. The CDR3 loop spans 13 amino acids. Germline V gene sequence: CDR1 SQVTM, CDR2 ANQGSEA. V dropped 6 bases and J dropped 7; count of bases not matched to a gene: 8. CDR3 sequence reads: CSVGDRGTNEAFF. CDR3 nucleotide sequence: TGCAGCGTGGGGGACAGGGGAACTAATGAAGCTTTCTTT.

At least ten counts were recorded for this clonotype. The V gene is TRBV5-6, the J gene TRBJ1-2; D is unresolved. CDR1 SGHDT and CDR2 YYEEEE come from the germline V gene. Trimming removed 1 base at V and 5 bases at J, with 12 bases between. The CDR3 is 14 residues long. The CDR3 DNA follows: TGTGCCAGCAGCTTGTCGGCCGGGTGGTATGGCTACACCTTC. Protein: CASSLSAGWYGYTF.

The chain carries TRBV29-1 and TRBJ1-1; D ambiguous. CDR3 length equals 11 residues. Per germline, CDR1 SQVTM and CDR2 ANQGSEA. CDR3 residues: CTPSSDTEAFF. The DNA of the CDR3 is TGCACGCCGAGCAGTGACACTGAAGCTTTCTTT.

Worth noting for this clonotype: This could be a read error, since a much larger clone is one nucleotide away. The chain joins TRBV11-2 to TRBJ1-1, with 9 bases fitting TRBD1. Unmatched junction bases numbered 3, after V lost 4 bases and J lost 9 bases. Germline CDR1 is SGHAT and CDR2 is FQNNGV. This CDR3 spans 12 amino acids. The CDR3 sequence is CASSWGQGQAFF. The CDR3, as DNA: TGTGCCAGCAGCTGGGGACAGGGCCAAGCTTTCTTT.